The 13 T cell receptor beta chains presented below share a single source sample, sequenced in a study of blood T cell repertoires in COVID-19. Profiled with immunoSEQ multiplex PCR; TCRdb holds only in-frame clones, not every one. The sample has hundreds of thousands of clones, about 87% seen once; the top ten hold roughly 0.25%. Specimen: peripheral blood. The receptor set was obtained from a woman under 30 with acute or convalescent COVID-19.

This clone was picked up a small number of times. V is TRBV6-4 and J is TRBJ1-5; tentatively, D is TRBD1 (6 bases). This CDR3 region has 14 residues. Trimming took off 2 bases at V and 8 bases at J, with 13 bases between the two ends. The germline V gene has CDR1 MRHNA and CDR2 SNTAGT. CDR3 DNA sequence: TGTGCCAGCAGTGACAGCCCGGGGACAAAGCCCCAGCATTTT. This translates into CASSDSPGTKPQHF.

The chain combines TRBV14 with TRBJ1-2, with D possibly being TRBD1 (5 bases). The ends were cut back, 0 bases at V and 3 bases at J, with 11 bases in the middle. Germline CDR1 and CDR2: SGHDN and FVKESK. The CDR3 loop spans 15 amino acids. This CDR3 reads CASSQDTSGYYGYTF. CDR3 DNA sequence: TGTGCCAGCAGCCAAGATACCTCAGGGTACTATGGCTACACCTTC.

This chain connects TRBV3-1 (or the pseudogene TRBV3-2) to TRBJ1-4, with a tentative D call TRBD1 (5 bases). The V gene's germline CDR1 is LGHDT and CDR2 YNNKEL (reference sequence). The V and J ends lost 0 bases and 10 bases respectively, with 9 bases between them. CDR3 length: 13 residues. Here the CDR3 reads CASSQEEGRKLFF. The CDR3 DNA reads TGTGCCAGCAGCCAAGAGGAGGGGAGAAAACTGTTTTTT.

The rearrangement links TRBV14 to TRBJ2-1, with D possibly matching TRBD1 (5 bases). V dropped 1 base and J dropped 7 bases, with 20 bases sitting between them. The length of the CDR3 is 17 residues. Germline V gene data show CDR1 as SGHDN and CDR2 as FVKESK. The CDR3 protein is CASSQVQGSVGRNEQFF. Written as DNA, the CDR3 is TGTGCCAGCAGCCAAGTTCAGGGTTCGGTAGGAAGGAATGAGCAGTTCTTC.

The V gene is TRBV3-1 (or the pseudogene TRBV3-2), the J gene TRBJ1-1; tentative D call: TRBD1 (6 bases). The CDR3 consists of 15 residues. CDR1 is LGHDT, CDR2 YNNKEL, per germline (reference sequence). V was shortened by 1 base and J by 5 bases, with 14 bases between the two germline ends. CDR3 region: CASSQGGPRRTEAFF. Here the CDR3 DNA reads TGTGCCAGCAGCCAAGGGGGGCCTCGACGGACTGAAGCTTTCTTT.

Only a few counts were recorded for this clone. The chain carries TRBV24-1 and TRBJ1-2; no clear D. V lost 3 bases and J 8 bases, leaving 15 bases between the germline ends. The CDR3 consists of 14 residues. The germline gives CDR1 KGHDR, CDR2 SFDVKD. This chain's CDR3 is CATSDPGPGEGYTF. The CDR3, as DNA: TGTGCCACCAGTGATCCCGGGCCCGGGGAGGGCTACACCTTC.

The CDR3 reads CASSFGWGRTDTQYF. Written as DNA, the CDR3 is TGTGCCAGCAGTTTCGGCTGGGGGCGAACAGATACGCAGTATTTT. This sequence joins TRBV6-2 or TRBV6-3 and TRBJ2-3; D may be TRBD1 (6 bases). Germline V CDR1 and CDR2: MNHEY, SVGEGT. The V end lost 4 bases, the J end lost 3 bases, and 14 bases lay between the germline ends. The CDR3 loop spans 15 amino acids.

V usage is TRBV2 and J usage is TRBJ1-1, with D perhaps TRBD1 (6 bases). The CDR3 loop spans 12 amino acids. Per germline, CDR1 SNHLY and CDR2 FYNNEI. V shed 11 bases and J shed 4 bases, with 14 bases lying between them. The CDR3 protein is CALQRGGTEAFF. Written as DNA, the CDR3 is TGTGCCTTACAGAGGGGGGGCACTGAAGCTTTCTTT.

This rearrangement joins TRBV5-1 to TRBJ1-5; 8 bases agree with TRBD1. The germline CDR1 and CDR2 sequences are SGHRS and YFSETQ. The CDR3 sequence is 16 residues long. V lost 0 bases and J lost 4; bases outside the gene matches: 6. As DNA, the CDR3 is TGCGCCAGCAGCTTGGACGGGACAGGCTTAAATCAGCCCCAGCATTTT. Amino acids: CASSLDGTGLNQPQHF.

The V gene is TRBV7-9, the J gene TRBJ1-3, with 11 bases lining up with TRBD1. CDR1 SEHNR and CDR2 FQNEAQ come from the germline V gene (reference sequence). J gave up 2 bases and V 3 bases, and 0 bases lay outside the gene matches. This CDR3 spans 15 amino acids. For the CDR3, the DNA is TGTGCCAGCAGCTTGGGACAGGGGGCTGGAAACACCATATATTTT. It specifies CASSLGQGAGNTIYF.

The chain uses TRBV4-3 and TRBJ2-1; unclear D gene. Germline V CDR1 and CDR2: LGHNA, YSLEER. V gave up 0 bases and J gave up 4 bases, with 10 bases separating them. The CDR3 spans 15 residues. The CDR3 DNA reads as TGCGCCAGCAGCCAAGATATTACAGATTACAATGAGCAGTTCTTC. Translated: CASSQDITDYNEQFF.

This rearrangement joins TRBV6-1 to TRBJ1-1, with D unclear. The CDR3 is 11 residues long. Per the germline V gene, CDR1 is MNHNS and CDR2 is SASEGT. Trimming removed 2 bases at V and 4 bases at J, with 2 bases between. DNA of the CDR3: TGTGCCAGCAGTGAACGCACTGAAGCTTTCTTT. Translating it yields CASSERTEAFF.

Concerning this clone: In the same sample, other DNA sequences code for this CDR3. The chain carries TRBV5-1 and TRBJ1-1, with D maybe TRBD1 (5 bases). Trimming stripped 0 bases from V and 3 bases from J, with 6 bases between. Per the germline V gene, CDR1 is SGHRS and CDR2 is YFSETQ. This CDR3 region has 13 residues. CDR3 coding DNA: TGCGCCAGCAGCTTGGCGGGGGACACTGAAGCTTTCTTT. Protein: CASSLAGDTEAFF.